These 14 T cell receptor beta chains originate from one sample sequenced in a study of T cell changes during pregnancy in multiple sclerosis (dated by TCRdb to about 2019). The receptor library was made with the immunoSEQ multiplex PCR assay. Not all clones reach the TCRdb copy of this immuneACCESS table, which keeps in-frame sequences only. Checked studies attribute under half of the gap to unresolved V genes and leave the rest unexplained. Present in this sample are over 70,000 clones, 90% to 95% of which were seen just once. The leading ten clones occupy approximately 4.7% of the sample. Sequenced material: peripheral blood, taken in the first trimester of pregnancy. These receptors all come from a female donor with multiple sclerosis, enrolled in a pregnancy study.

Here the CDR3 DNA reads TGTGCCAGCACCCTAGGACAGGGGGGCACAGATACGCAGTATTTT. Protein: CASTLGQGGTDTQYF. The chain is built from TRBV5-4 and TRBJ2-3; the match to TRBD1 covers 10 bases. The CDR3 sequence is 15 residues long. Germline CDR1 and CDR2: SGHNT and YYREEE (reference sequence). Trimming took 6 bases from V and 1 from J; bases not matched to a gene: 5.

The chain couples TRBV9 to TRBJ2-5; 9 bases fit TRBD2. Germline loops: CDR1 SGDLS, CDR2 YYNGEE. This CDR3 region has 16 residues. J gave up 5 bases and V 1 base, and 9 bases lay outside the gene matches. CDR3 residues: CASSVYGGGVVETQYF. For the CDR3, the DNA is TGTGCCAGCAGCGTATATGGCGGGGGGGTTGTGGAGACCCAGTACTTC.

V is TRBV11-2 and J is TRBJ2-1, with TRBD2 matching over 13 bases. Trimming took 7 bases from V and 15 from J; bases not matched to a gene: 12. This CDR3 contains 14 residues. The germline CDR1 and CDR2 sequences are SGHAT and FQNNGV. For the CDR3, the DNA is TGTGCCAGCACCCCACTAGCGGGGGGGCCTTCGGCGTTCTTC. Its protein product is CASTPLAGGPSAFF.

V is TRBV9 and J is TRBJ2-5; TRBD1 matches 8 bases. V was pared by 3 bases and J by 4 bases, with 14 bases of the junction left unmatched. The CDR3 loop spans 17 amino acids. The V gene's germline CDR1 is SGDLS and CDR2 YYNGEE. CDR3 protein: CASSADRVVRRGETQYF. In DNA form, the CDR3 reads TGTGCCAGCAGCGCGGACAGGGTGGTTAGGCGTGGAGAGACCCAGTACTTC.

The gene calls are TRBV11-2 and TRBJ2-1; 11 bases are a match to TRBD2. Trimming removed 3 bases from V and 5 bases from J; junction bases left unmatched: 6. In germline, CDR1 is SGHAT, CDR2 FQNNGV. The CDR3 spans 16 residues. The CDR3 protein is CASSLGLAGGHNEQFF. The CDR3 DNA follows: TGTGCCAGCAGCTTGGGTCTAGCGGGGGGCCACAATGAGCAGTTCTTC.

This chain connects TRBV7-6 to TRBJ1-4, with D perhaps TRBD1 (5 bases). V dropped 5 bases and J dropped 5 bases, with 9 bases sitting between them. This CDR3 region has 13 residues. The germline V gene encodes CDR1 SGHVS and CDR2 FNYEAQ. The CDR3 region has the DNA TGTGCCAGCAGCCGCTACAGGAATGAAAAACTGTTTTTT. As protein: CASSRYRNEKLFF.

J is TRBJ2-5 and V is TRBV7-9, with a possible D match to TRBD2 (6 bases). In germline, CDR1 is SEHNR, CDR2 FQNEAQ (reference sequence). The CDR3 is 14 residues long. The ends were cut back, 3 bases at V and 2 bases at J, with 10 bases in the middle. The CDR3 DNA sequence: TGTGCCAGCAGCTTCTGGAGGGGTCAAGAGACCCAGTACTTC. It yields the protein CASSFWRGQETQYF.

V usage is TRBV19 and J usage is TRBJ1-5, with 10 nucleotides matching TRBD1. Germline CDR1 is LNHDA and CDR2 is SQIVND (reference sequence). This CDR3 comprises 15 residues. The V segment lost 3 bases and the J segment 6 bases; nucleotides outside the gene matches: 5. The CDR3 coding sequence is TGTGCCAGTAGTATTCCAGACAGGGGGCCTCAGCCCCAGCATTTT. Protein: CASSIPDRGPQPQHF.

The genes are TRBV4-1 and TRBJ2-3; 12 bases fit TRBD2. Germline values: CDR1 MGHRA, CDR2 YSYEKL. This CDR3 contains 15 residues. The trim removed 4 bases at V and 5 bases at J, leaving 4 bases unmatched. The CDR3 DNA sequence: TGCGCCAGCAGCCGACTAGCGGGGGATCAAGATACGCAGTATTTT. It specifies CASSRLAGDQDTQYF.

This chain uses TRBV7-3 with TRBJ2-3; 10 bases fit TRBD2. In germline, CDR1 is SGHTA, CDR2 FQGTGA. This CDR3 spans 17 amino acids. Trimming took 3 bases from V and 3 from J; bases not matched to a gene: 9. The CDR3 protein is CASSLRLAGAGTDTQYF. The CDR3 DNA reads as TGTGCCAGCAGCTTGAGACTAGCGGGTGCTGGGACAGATACGCAGTATTTT.

A word on this clone: At one boundary the junction diverges from the germline segment, which might be a read error. This chain joins TRBV7-7 and TRBJ2-7; 7 nucleotides match TRBD1. The CDR3 contains 17 residues. Germline V CDR1 and CDR2: SSHAT, FNYEAQ (reference sequence). CDR3 region: CASRLNPPGGYVLEQYF. The CDR3 nucleotides are TGTGCTAGCAGGCTTAATCCCCCAGGGGGTTACGTTCTCGAGCAGTACTTC.

The chain combines TRBV7-2 with TRBJ2-3; TRBD2 matches 8 bases. V lost 8 bases and J lost 6; bases outside the gene matches: 7. Germline V gene data show CDR1 as SGHTA and CDR2 as FQGNSA. The CDR3 totals 13 residues. The CDR3 DNA sequence: TGTGCCAGCGCCGGGGGGGCCAAGGATACGCAGTATTTT. It is translated as CASAGGAKDTQYF. The whole variable domain, remainder taken from reference TRBV7-2 and TRBJ2-3, is GAGVSQSPSNKVTEKGKDVELRCDPISGHTALYWYRQSLGQGLEFLIYFQGNSAPDKSGLPSDRFSAERTGGSVSTLTIQRTQQEDSAVYLCASAGGAKDTQYFGPGTRLTVL.

This chain connects TRBV25-1 to TRBJ2-3; D not certain. Germline V gene data show CDR1 as MGHDK and CDR2 as SYGVNS. This CDR3 has 11 amino acids. V was clipped by 4 bases and J by 6 bases, with 5 bases between them. CDR3 amino acids: CASSVLDTQYF. The CDR3 DNA sequence: TGTGCCAGCAGTGTATTGGATACGCAGTATTTT.

V usage is TRBV18 and J usage is TRBJ1-4; tentatively, D is TRBD1 (6 bases). The CDR3 covers 13 residues. V lost 4 bases and J 12 bases, leaving 15 bases between the germline ends. Germline CDR1 is KGHSH and CDR2 is LQKENI. The CDR3: CASSQRGALQLFF. The CDR3 nucleotides read TGTGCCAGCTCACAACGGGGGGCCCTGCAACTGTTTTTT.